This TCR beta chain appears in the sequencing data of a study of shared clonotypes between healthy human individuals. All donors were healthy HIV-negative adults lacking recent acute infections or vaccinations. Researchers drew on roughly 100 million PBMCs for genomic DNA from unsorted samples. Data came from immunoSEQ multiplex PCR; TCRdb stores just in-frame clones and leaves some out. The table has 450,000 to 500,000 clones, around 73% seen once; the top ten hold approximately 12%. Per germline, CDR1 SGHVS and CDR2 FQNEAQ. The CDR3 spans 11 residues. Trimming pared 6 bases from V and 5 bases from J, leaving 6 bases between.

This sequence was found in a woman aged 40 to 50 in good health. Some clones in this sample may be carry-over from other donors' samples. Sequenced input: PBMCs. The gene calls are TRBV7-8 and TRBJ2-3; D gene ambiguous. The CDR3 region is CASSVGDTQYF. For the CDR3, the DNA is TGTGCCAGCAGTGTGGGAGATACGCAGTATTTT. The full variable domain, rest sourced from reference TRBV7-8 and TRBJ2-3, is GAGVSQSPRYKVAKRGQDVALRCDPISGHVSLFWYQQALGQGPEFLTYFQNEAQLDKSGLPSDRFFAERPEGSVSTLKIQRTQQEDSAVYLCASSVGDTQYFGPGTRLTVL.